One and the same sample provided the 23 T cell receptor beta chains below, sequenced in a study of OX40 agonist ivuxolimab in advanced cancers. Sequenced by immunoSEQ multiplex PCR; TCRdb stores in-frame clones only, minus some. The table lists about 130,000 clones, just under 95% of them singletons. Source: CD4+ or CD8+ T cells sorted from blood, taken in a trial of the OX40 agonist ivuxolimab. These receptors came from an adult with an advanced solid tumor such as melanoma, head and neck, liver or kidney cancer.

V is TRBV30 and J is TRBJ2-7, with TRBD1 matching over 7 bases. With 2 bases clipped from V and 5 bases from J, the junction kept 3 bases outside the gene matches. CDR1 GTSNPN and CDR2 SVGIG come from the germline V gene (reference sequence). The CDR3 covers 12 residues. The CDR3 sequence is CAWSRGLNEQYF. In DNA form, the CDR3 reads TGTGCCTGGAGTAGGGGGCTAAACGAGCAGTACTTC.

The chain has TRBV7-6 and TRBJ2-3, with D unresolved. The CDR3 is 12 residues long. Germline V CDR1 and CDR2: SGHVS, FNYEAQ. V was cut by 2 bases and J by 4 bases, with 4 bases left in between. CDR3 sequence: CASSLPPDTQYF. As DNA, the CDR3 is TGTGCCAGCAGCTTACCCCCAGATACGCAGTATTTT.

V gene TRBV28 combines with J gene TRBJ2-7; the match to TRBD2 covers 10 bases. Germline CDR1 MDHEN, CDR2 SYDVKM. The CDR3 runs 13 residues. V shed 8 bases and J 7 bases; nucleotides not matched to a gene: 8. The CDR3 DNA reads TGTGCCAGCGGGCTAGCGGGGGCGGTTGAGCAGTACTTC. It is translated as CASGLAGAVEQYF. Full variable domain (rest looked up from reference TRBV28 and TRBJ2-7): DVKVTQSSRYLVKRTGEKVFLECVQDMDHENMFWYRQDPGLGLRLIYFSYDVKMKEKGDIPEGYSVSREKKERFSLILESASTNQTSMYLCASGLAGAVEQYFGPGTRLTVT.

The chain joins TRBV1 to TRBJ1-5; the D segment call TRBD1 is taken from the table without a DNA check. TRBV1 corresponds to a pseudogene. This CDR3 comprises 18 residues. The CDR3 is CTSSPSHYDRTHDQPQHF. Here the CDR3 DNA reads TGCACCAGCAGCCCGTCCCACTACGACAGAACTCATGATCAGCCCCAGCATTTT.

This clone was detected only once. The V gene is TRBV6-5, the J gene TRBJ1-1; no firm D call. Per germline, CDR1 MNHEY and CDR2 SVGAGI. V was cut by 0 bases and J by 3 bases, with 11 bases left in between. The CDR3 sequence is 15 residues long. CDR3 bases: TGTGCCAGCAGTTACTCACTTAATACGTACACTGAAGCTTTCTTT. It is translated as CASSYSLNTYTEAFF.

The CDR3 region is CASSFGDSSPYGYTF. In DNA, the CDR3 is TGCGCCAGCAGCTTTGGAGACAGTTCTCCCTATGGCTACACCTTC. The chain joins TRBV5-1 to TRBJ1-2; the D gene is possibly TRBD1 (5 bases). Germline V CDR1 and CDR2: SGHRS, YFSETQ. The V end lost 2 bases, the J end lost 4 bases, and 15 bases lay between the germline ends. CDR3 length equals 15 residues.

The chain recombines TRBV7-9 with TRBJ1-2; TRBD1 agrees at 8 bases. Losses at the gene ends were 7 bases for V and 4 bases for J; bases not matched to a gene: 8. There are 14 residues in the CDR3. In germline, CDR1 is SEHNR, CDR2 FQNEAQ (reference sequence). DNA of the CDR3: TGTGCCAGCACCCTCGCAGGGGGCCGCTATGGCTACACCTTC. It codes for CASTLAGGRYGYTF. Supplemented by reference TRBV7-9 and TRBJ1-2, the full variable domain reads DTGVSQNPRHKITKRGQNVTFRCDPISEHNRLYWYRQTLGQGPEFLTYFQNEAQLEKSRLLSDRFSAERPKGSFSTLEIQRTEQGDSAMYLCASTLAGGRYGYTFGSGTRLTVV.

The chain carries TRBV9 and TRBJ2-4; D ambiguous. Germline-derived CDR1 and CDR2 are SGDLS and YYNGEE. The CDR3 loop spans 15 amino acids. The V gene lost 3 bases and the J gene lost 8 bases, with 18 bases spanning the gap. The DNA of the CDR3 is TGTGCCAGCAGCGCCTCCCCGGTGTTGAGTGACATTCAGTACTTC. This sequence encodes CASSASPVLSDIQYF.

The chain employs TRBV28 and TRBJ1-1, with D possibly TRBD1 on 6 matching bases. In germline, CDR1 is MDHEN, CDR2 SYDVKM. The CDR3 covers 16 residues. The ends were cut back, 3 bases at V and 0 bases at J, with 14 bases in the middle. The CDR3 DNA is TGTGCCAGCAGTTTCGGCGGGGGCGGGGTGAACACTGAAGCTTTCTTT. Its protein product is CASSFGGGGVNTEAFF.

The chain recombines TRBV7-9 with TRBJ2-1, with TRBD2 identical over 14 bases. The CDR3 has 16 residues. Per the germline V gene, CDR1 is SEHNR and CDR2 is FQNEAQ (reference sequence). Trimming took 2 bases from V and 5 from J; bases not matched to a gene: 2. CDR3 protein: CASSLPGLAGDNEQFF. The CDR3 DNA is TGTGCCAGCAGCTTACCGGGACTAGCGGGGGACAATGAGCAGTTCTTC.

The V and J genes are TRBV10-3 and TRBJ2-3; 13 bases map to TRBD2. This CDR3 spans 16 amino acids. The germline V gene encodes CDR1 ENHRY and CDR2 SYGVKD. V was clipped by 5 bases and J by 3 bases; unmatched bases: 5. This CDR3 reads CAISSTSGRATDTQYF. CDR3 bases: TGTGCCATCAGTTCTACTAGCGGGAGGGCTACAGATACGCAGTATTTT.

This sequence joins TRBV5-1 and TRBJ1-1, with D uncertain. V gave up 0 bases and J gave up 5 bases, with 11 bases separating them. The CDR3 runs to 14 residues. Per germline, CDR1 SGHRS and CDR2 YFSETQ. DNA for the CDR3: TGCGCCAGCAGCTTGGACGGCCGAAAGACTGAAGCTTTCTTT. Its protein product is CASSLDGRKTEAFF.

The rearrangement links TRBV27 to TRBJ2-1, with D unclear. CDR1 and CDR2 (germline): MNHEY, SMNVEV (reference sequence). CDR3 length: 15 residues. Trimming took off 7 bases at V and 2 bases at J, with 15 bases between the two ends. In DNA form, the CDR3 reads TGTGCCAGCACCTCCCCTAGGAACGCCTACAATGAGCAGTTCTTC. This translates into CASTSPRNAYNEQFF.

Turning to this clone: The CDR3 ends on some other residue instead of the conserved phenylalanine or tryptophan, so this is likely a read error. The limits of the CDR3 on the DNA are not certain, so only TCRdb's listed CDR3 is given. J is TRBJ2-7 and V is TRBV5-5; no DNA check was done on the table's D call, TRBD1. Inclusive of both ends, the CDR3 amounts to 13 amino acids. Per the germline V gene, CDR1 is SGHKS and CDR2 is YYEKEE (reference sequence). The CDR3 reads CASSLTWSGTDSI.

The gene calls are TRBV29-1 and TRBJ2-7; D is uncertain. From germline, CDR1 is SQVTM and CDR2 ANQGSEA. V shed 7 bases and J shed 5 bases, with 12 bases lying between them. The CDR3 spans 11 residues. The CDR3 is CSARRKDEQYF. The CDR3 nucleotides are TGCAGCGCCCGCCGCAAGGACGAGCAGTACTTC.

This clone showed up just once. The J gene is TRBJ2-7, the V gene TRBV11-1, with no clear D. CDR3 length equals 14 residues. V was clipped by 2 bases and J by 2 bases, with 10 bases between them. CDR1 is SGHAT, CDR2 FQDESV, per germline (reference sequence). CDR3 sequence reads: CASSLPSNPYEQYF. CDR3 DNA sequence: TGTGCCAGCAGCTTACCAAGTAACCCCTACGAGCAGTACTTC.

This chain links TRBV28 with TRBJ1-2, with no clear D. Germline CDR1 is MDHEN and CDR2 is SYDVKM. The CDR3 has 15 amino acids. Trimming took off 5 bases at V and 8 bases at J, with 21 bases between the two ends. The CDR3 DNA sequence: TGTGCCAGCAGTGTCCCCAAAGAAGGGCCCGTGGGCTACACCTTC. This translates into CASSVPKEGPVGYTF.

The V gene is TRBV11-3, the J gene TRBJ2-7; D might be TRBD1 (5 bases). This CDR3 spans 15 amino acids. Germline values: CDR1 SGHNT, CDR2 YENEEA. With 4 bases removed from V and 1 base from J, the gap between germline ends came to 14 bases. The CDR3 DNA reads TGTGCCAGCAGCTCGAGCCACCGACAGTCCTACGAGCAGTACTTC. It translates to CASSSSHRQSYEQYF.

The chain employs TRBV7-9 and TRBJ1-2; weak D call: TRBD1 (6 bases). Per the germline V gene, CDR1 is SEHNR and CDR2 is FQNEAQ (reference sequence). Trimming took 5 bases from V and 4 from J, leaving 11 bases between them. The CDR3 runs 13 residues. The CDR3 reads CASSPRGSYGYTF. The CDR3 DNA reads TGTGCCAGCAGCCCCAGGGGAAGCTATGGCTACACCTTC.

The chain has TRBV5-1 and TRBJ2-7, with D perhaps TRBD2 (6 bases). In germline, CDR1 is SGHRS, CDR2 YFSETQ. V shed 0 bases and J shed 4 bases, with 17 bases lying between them. The CDR3 sequence is 16 residues long. CDR3 sequence reads: CASSLVESGQGYEQYF. The DNA for the CDR3 is TGCGCCAGCAGCTTGGTAGAAAGCGGGCAGGGTTACGAGCAGTACTTC.

The rearrangement links TRBV15 to TRBJ1-2; no clear D. The CDR3 contains 13 residues. Trimming removed 0 bases at V and 7 bases at J, with 9 bases between. Looked up from germline, CDR1 is LNHNV and CDR2 is YYDKDF (reference sequence). The CDR3 region has the DNA TGTGCCACCAGCAGAGATAACCGGGTTGGCTACACCTTC. It translates to CATSRDNRVGYTF. The full variable domain, completed using reference TRBV15 and TRBJ1-2, is DAMVIQNPRYQVTQFGKPVTLSCSQTLNHNVMYWYQQKSSQAPKLLFHYYDKDFNNEADTPDNFQSRRPNTSFCFLDIRSPGLGDTAMYLCATSRDNRVGYTFGSGTRLTVV.

The sample holds one count of this clone. The V call is TRBV11-2, the J call TRBJ2-7; D is tentatively TRBD1 or TRBD2 (5 bases each). The CDR3 spans 17 residues. Trimming left V 0 bases short and J 3 bases short, with 18 bases between. Germline CDR1 reads SGHAT; CDR2 reads FQNNGV. The CDR3 DNA sequence: TGTGCCAGCAGCTTAGACACACCGCTCGGGACCCTCTACGAGCAGTACTTC. As protein: CASSLDTPLGTLYEQYF.

The J gene is TRBJ2-3, the V gene TRBV5-6, with TRBD1 identical over 9 bases. This CDR3 is built from 17 residues. From germline, CDR1 is SGHDT and CDR2 YYEEEE. V dropped 3 bases and J dropped 0; count of bases not matched to a gene: 8. The CDR3 region has the DNA TGTGCCAGCAGCTCGGGACAGGGCCGCACCAGCACAGATACGCAGTATTTT. Protein product: CASSSGQGRTSTDTQYF.